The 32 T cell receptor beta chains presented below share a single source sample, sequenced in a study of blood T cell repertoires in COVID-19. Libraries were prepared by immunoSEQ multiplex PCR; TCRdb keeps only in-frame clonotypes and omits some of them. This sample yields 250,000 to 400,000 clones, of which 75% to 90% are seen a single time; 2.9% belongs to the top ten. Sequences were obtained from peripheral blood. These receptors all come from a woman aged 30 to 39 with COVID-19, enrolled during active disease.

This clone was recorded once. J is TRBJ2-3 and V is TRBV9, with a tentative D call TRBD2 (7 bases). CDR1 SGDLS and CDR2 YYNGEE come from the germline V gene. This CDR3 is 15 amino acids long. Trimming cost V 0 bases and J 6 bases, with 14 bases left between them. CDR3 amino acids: CASSVGRGARDTQYF. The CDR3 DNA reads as TGTGCCAGCAGCGTAGGTCGGGGGGCGCGTGATACGCAGTATTTT.

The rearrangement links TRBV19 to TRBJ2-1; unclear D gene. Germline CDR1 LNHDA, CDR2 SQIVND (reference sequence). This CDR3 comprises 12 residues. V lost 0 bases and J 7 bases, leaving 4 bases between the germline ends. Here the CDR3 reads CASSIDLNEQFF. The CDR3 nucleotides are TGTGCCAGTAGTATAGACTTGAATGAGCAGTTCTTC.

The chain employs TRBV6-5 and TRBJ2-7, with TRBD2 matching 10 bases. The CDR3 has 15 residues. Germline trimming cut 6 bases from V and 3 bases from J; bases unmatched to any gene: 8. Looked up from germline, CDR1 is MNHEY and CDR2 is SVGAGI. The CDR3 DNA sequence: TGTGCCAGCAGCGCCGGGACTAGCGTGATCTACGAGCAGTACTTC. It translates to CASSAGTSVIYEQYF.

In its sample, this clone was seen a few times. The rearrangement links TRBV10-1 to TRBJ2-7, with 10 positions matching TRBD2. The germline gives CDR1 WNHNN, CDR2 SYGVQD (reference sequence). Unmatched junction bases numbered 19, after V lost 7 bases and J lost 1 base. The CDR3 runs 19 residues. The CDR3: CASISGTGIPSGSSYEQYF. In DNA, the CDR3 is TGCGCCAGCATCTCCGGGACGGGAATCCCTAGCGGGAGTTCCTACGAGCAGTACTTC.

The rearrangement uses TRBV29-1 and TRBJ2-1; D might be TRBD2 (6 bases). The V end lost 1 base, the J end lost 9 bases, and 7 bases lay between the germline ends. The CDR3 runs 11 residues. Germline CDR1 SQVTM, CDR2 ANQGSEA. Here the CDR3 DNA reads TGCAGCGTTGAAGGGGGAGGTGAGCAGTTCTTC. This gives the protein CSVEGGGEQFF.

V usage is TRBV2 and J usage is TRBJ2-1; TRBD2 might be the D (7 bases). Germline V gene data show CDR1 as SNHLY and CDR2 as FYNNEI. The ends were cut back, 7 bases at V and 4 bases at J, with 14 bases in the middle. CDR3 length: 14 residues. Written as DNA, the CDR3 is TGTGCCAGCAAAGGGGGGGCGGGATACAATGAGCAGTTCTTC. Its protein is CASKGGAGYNEQFF. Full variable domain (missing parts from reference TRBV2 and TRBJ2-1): EPEVTQTPSHQVTQMGQEVILRCVPISNHLYFYWYRQILGQKVEFLVSFYNNEISEKSEIFDDQFSVERPDGSNFTLKIRSTKLEDSAMYFCASKGGAGYNEQFFGPGTRLTVL.

CDR3 bases: TGTGCCAGCAGGCCCCGGGGACAGGGGAACACTGAAGCTTTCTTT. This sequence encodes CASRPRGQGNTEAFF. This chain uses TRBV25-1 with TRBJ1-1; 9 nucleotides match TRBD1. The trim removed 6 bases at V and 1 base at J, leaving 6 bases unmatched. Germline CDR1 MGHDK, CDR2 SYGVNS. The CDR3 contains 15 residues.

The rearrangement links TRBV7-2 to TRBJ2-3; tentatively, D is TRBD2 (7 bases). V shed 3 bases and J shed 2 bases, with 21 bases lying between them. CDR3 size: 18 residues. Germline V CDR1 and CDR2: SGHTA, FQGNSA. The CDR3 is CASSFHGGSLAATDTQYF. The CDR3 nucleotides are TGTGCCAGCAGCTTTCACGGGGGCAGCCTAGCGGCCACAGATACGCAGTATTTT. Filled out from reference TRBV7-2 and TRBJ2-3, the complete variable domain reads GAGVSQSPSNKVTEKGKDVELRCDPISGHTALYWYRQSLGQGLEFLIYFQGNSAPDKSGLPSDRFSAERTGGSVSTLTIQRTQQEDSAVYLCASSFHGGSLAATDTQYFGPGTRLTVL.

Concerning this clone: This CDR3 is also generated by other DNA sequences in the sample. The CDR3 region is CASSLSGANVLTF. The CDR3 DNA follows: TGTGCCAGCAGTTTGAGTGGGGCCAACGTCCTGACTTTC. This chain uses TRBV27 with TRBJ2-6; D gene unclear. Germline lookup yields CDR1 MNHEY and CDR2 SMNVEV (reference sequence). This CDR3 is 13 amino acids long. Trimming left V 3 bases short and J 3 bases short, with 3 bases between.

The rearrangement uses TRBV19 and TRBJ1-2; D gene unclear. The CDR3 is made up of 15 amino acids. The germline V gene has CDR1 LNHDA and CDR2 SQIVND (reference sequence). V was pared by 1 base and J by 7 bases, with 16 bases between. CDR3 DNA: TGTGCCAGTAGTATAGGAGAGAGGGTGGCCGGTGGCTACACCTTC. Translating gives CASSIGERVAGGYTF. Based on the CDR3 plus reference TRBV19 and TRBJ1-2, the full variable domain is DGGITQSPKYLFRKEGQNVTLSCEQNLNHDAMYWYRQDPGQGLRLIYYSQIVNDFQKGDIAEGYSVSREKKESFPLTVTSAQKNPTAFYLCASSIGERVAGGYTFGSGTRLTVV.

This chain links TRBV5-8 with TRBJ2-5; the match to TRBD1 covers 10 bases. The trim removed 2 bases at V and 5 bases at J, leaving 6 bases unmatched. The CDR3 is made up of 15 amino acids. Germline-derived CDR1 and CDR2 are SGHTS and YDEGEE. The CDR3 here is CASSFDRGQGETQYF. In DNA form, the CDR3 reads TGTGCCAGCAGCTTTGACAGGGGGCAAGGGGAGACCCAGTACTTC.

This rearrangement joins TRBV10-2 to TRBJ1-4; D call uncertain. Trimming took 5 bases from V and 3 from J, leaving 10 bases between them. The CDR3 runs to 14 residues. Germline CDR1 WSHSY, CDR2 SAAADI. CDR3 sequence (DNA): TGCGCCAGCAGTCACCGGGGTCCTAATGAAAAACTGTTTTTT. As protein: CASSHRGPNEKLFF.

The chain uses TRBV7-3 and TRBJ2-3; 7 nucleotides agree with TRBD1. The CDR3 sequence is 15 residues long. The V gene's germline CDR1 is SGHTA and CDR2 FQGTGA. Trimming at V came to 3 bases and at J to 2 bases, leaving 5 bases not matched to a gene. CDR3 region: CASSFRGQTTDTQYF. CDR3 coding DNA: TGTGCCAGCAGCTTTAGGGGACAGACCACAGATACGCAGTATTTT.

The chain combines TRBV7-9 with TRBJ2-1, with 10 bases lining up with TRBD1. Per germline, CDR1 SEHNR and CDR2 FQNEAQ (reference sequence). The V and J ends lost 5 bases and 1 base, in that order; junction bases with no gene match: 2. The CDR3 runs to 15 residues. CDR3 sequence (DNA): TGTGCCAGCAGCGGACAGGGGGTATCCTACAATGAGCAGTTCTTC. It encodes CASSGQGVSYNEQFF. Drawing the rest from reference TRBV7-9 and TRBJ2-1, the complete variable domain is DTGVSQNPRHKITKRGQNVTFRCDPISEHNRLYWYRQTLGQGPEFLTYFQNEAQLEKSRLLSDRFSAERPKGSFSTLEIQRTEQGDSAMYLCASSGQGVSYNEQFFGPGTRLTVL.

The CDR3 bases are TGTGCCAGCAGTTTTGTGGGACAAACTAGCTCTGGGGCCAACGTCCTGACTTTC. This sequence encodes CASSFVGQTSSGANVLTF. The J gene is TRBJ2-6, the V gene TRBV27; D is perhaps TRBD1 (6 bases). The V and J ends lost 3 bases and 0 bases respectively, with 15 bases between them. CDR3 length: 18 residues. The germline V gene has CDR1 MNHEY and CDR2 SMNVEV (reference sequence).

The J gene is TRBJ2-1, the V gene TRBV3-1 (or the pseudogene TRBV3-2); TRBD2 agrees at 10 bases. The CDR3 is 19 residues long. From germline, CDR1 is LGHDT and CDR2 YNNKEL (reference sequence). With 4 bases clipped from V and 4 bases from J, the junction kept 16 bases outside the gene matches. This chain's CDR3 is CASSPTRGLAEGGYNEQFF. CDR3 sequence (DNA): TGTGCCAGCAGCCCGACGAGAGGACTAGCGGAAGGAGGGTACAATGAGCAGTTCTTC.

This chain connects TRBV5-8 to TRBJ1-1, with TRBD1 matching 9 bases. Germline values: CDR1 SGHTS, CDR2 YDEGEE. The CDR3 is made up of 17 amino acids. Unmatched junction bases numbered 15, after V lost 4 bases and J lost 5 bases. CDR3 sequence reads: CASSPLGQGDRGTEAFF. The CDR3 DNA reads TGTGCCAGCAGCCCGCTGGGACAGGGTGATCGGGGAACTGAAGCTTTCTTT.

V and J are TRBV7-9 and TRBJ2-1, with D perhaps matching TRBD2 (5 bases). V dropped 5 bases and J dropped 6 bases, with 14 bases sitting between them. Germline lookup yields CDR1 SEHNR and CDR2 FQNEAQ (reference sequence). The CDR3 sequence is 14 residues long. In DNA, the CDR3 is TGTGCCAGCAGCCTCCAGCGGACCAGCAATGAGCAGTTCTTC. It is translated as CASSLQRTSNEQFF.

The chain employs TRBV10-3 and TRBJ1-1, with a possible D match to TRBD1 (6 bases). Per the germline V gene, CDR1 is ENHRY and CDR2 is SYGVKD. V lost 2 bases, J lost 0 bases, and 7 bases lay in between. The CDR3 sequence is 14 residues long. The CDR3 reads CAISEGQLNTEAFF. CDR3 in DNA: TGTGCCATCAGTGAGGGACAGCTGAACACTGAAGCTTTCTTT.

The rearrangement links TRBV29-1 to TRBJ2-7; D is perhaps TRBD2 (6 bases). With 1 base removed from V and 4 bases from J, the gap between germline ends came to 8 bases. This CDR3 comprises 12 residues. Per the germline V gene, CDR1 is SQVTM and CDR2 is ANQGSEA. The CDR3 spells CSVEVGGYEQYF. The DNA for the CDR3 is TGCAGCGTTGAAGTAGGAGGGTACGAGCAGTACTTC.

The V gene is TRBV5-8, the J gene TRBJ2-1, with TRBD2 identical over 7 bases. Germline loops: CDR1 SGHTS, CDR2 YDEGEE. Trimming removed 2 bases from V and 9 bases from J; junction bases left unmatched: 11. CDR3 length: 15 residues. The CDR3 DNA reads TGTGCCAGCAGCTTAGGACTAGGGCCAATTAGTGAGCAGTTCTTC. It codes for CASSLGLGPISEQFF. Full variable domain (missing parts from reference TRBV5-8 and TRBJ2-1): EAGVTQSPTHLIKTRGQQATLRCSPISGHTSVYWYQQALGLGLQFLLWYDEGEERNRGNFPPRFSGRQFPNYSSELNVNALELEDSALYLCASSLGLGPISEQFFGPGTRLTVL.

The chain's CDR3 is CATTQGPGNTIYF. The CDR3 DNA follows: TGTGCCACTACCCAGGGCCCTGGAAACACCATATATTTT. V usage is TRBV19 and J usage is TRBJ1-3, with D perhaps matching TRBD1 (5 bases). CDR3 size: 13 residues. With 10 bases removed from V and 2 bases from J, the gap between germline ends came to 12 bases. Germline V CDR1 and CDR2: LNHDA, SQIVND (reference sequence).

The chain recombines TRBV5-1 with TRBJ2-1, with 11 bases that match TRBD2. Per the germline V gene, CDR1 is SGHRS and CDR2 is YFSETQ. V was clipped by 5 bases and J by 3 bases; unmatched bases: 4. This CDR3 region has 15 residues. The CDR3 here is CASRTTSGSYNEQFF. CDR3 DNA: TGCGCCAGCAGAACTACTAGCGGGAGCTACAATGAGCAGTTCTTC.

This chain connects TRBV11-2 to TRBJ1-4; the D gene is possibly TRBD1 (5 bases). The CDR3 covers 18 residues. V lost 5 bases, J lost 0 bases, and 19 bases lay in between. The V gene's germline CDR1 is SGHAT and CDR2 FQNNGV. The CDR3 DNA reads TGTGCCAGCAGCCAAACAGGAATACTCACTGCAACTAATGAAAAACTGTTTTTT. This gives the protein CASSQTGILTATNEKLFF.

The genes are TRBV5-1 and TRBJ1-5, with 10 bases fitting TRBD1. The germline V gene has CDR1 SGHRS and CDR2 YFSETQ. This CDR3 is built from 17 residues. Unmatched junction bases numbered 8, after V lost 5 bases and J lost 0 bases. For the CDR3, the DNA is TGCGCCAGCAGACCCGGGACAGGGGCAGGTAGCAATCAGCCCCAGCATTTT. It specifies CASRPGTGAGSNQPQHF.

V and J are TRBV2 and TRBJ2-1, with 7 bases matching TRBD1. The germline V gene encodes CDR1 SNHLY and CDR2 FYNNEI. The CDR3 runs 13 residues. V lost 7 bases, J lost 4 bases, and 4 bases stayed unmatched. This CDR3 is CASNRGPYNEQFF. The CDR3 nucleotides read TGTGCCAGCAACAGGGGCCCATACAATGAGCAGTTCTTC. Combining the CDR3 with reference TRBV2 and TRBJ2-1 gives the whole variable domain EPEVTQTPSHQVTQMGQEVILRCVPISNHLYFYWYRQILGQKVEFLVSFYNNEISEKSEIFDDQFSVERPDGSNFTLKIRSTKLEDSAMYFCASNRGPYNEQFFGPGTRLTVL.

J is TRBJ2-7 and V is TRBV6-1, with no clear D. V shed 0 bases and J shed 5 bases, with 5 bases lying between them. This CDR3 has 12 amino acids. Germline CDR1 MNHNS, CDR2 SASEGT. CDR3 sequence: CASSEARNEQYF. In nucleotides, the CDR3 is TGTGCCAGCAGTGAAGCGCGAAACGAGCAGTACTTC.

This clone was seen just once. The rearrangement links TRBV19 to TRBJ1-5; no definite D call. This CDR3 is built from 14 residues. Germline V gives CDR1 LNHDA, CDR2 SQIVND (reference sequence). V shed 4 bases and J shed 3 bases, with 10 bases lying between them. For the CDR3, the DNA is TGTGCCAGTAGTACCCGCGACTACAATCAGCCCCAGCATTTT. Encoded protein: CASSTRDYNQPQHF. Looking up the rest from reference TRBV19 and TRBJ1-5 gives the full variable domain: DGGITQSPKYLFRKEGQNVTLSCEQNLNHDAMYWYRQDPGQGLRLIYYSQIVNDFQKGDIAEGYSVSREKKESFPLTVTSAQKNPTAFYLCASSTRDYNQPQHFGDGTRLSIL.

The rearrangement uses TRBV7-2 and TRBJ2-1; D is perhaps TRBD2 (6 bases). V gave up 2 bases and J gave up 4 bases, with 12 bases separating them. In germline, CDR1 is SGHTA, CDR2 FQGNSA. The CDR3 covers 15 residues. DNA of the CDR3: TGTGCCAGCAGCTTAAACCCCGGGACTTACAATGAGCAGTTCTTC. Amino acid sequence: CASSLNPGTYNEQFF.

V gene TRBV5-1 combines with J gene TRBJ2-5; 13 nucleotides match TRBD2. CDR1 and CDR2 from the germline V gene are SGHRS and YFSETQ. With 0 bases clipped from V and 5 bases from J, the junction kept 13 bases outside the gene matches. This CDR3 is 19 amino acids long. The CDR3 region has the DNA TGCGCCAGCAGCTTGGCCCATGGGACTAGCGGGGAGTGGGGGGAGACCCAGTACTTC. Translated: CASSLAHGTSGEWGETQYF.

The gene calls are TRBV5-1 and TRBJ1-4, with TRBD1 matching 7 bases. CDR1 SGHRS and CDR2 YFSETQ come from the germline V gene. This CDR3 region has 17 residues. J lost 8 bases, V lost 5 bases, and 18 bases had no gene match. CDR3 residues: CASSPFSGQPLGEKLFF. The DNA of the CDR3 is TGCGCCAGCAGTCCCTTCTCGGGACAGCCTCTGGGCGAAAAACTGTTTTTT.

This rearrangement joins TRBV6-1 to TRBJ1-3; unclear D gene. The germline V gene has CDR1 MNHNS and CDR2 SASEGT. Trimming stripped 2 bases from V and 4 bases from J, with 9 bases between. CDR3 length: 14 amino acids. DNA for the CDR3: TGTGCCAGCAGTGAAAAGGAGCGCGGAAACACCATATATTTT. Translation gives CASSEKERGNTIYF.